The present TCR beta chain was sequenced within a study of beta chain features in type 1 diabetes. In the study overall: Patients looked much like healthy donors when it came to age, gender and cell yields.

Study-level results: Shortening of TCRB CDR3s, moderate but significant, appeared in all four CD4+ subsets of Type 1 diabetes patients. VDJ junctions from type 1 diabetes patients carried fewer insertions and larger deletions. Shorter templates might be favored by PCR, equally in patients and controls.

The V end lost 10 bases, the J end lost 4 bases, and 10 bases lay between the germline ends. CDR1 is MNHNS, CDR2 SASEGT, per germline. There are 11 residues in the CDR3. Without exception, sorted populations had purity beyond 95%. This clone has only a few counts. The antigen is not known. As every portion of the isolated RNA was reverse transcribed, the sequencing read expressed TCRB transcripts. Profiled with immunoSEQ multiplex PCR; TCRdb holds only in-frame clones, not every one. In the table there are 400,000 or so clones, around a tenth of which are singletons. This sequence originates from a man aged 25-45 years with type 1 diabetes. The rearrangement links TRBV6-1 to TRBJ1-2; D is perhaps TRBD1 (6 bases). Specimen: central memory CD4+ T cells from blood. CDR3 loop: CATTGTYGYTF. The CDR3 DNA follows: TGTGCCACCACAGGGACCTATGGCTACACCTTC.